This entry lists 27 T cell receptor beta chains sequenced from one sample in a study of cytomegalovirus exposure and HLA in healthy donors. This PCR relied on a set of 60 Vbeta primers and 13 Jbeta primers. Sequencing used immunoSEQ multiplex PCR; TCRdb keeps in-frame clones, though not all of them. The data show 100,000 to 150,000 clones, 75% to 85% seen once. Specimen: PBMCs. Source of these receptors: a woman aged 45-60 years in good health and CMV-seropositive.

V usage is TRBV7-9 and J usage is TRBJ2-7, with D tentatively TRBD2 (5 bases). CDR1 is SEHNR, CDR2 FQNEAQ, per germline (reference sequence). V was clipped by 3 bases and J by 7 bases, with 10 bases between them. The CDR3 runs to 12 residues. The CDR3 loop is CASSFTRREQYF. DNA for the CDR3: TGTGCCAGCAGCTTTACGAGGAGGGAGCAGTACTTC.

CDR3 in amino acids: CATTRYNEQFF. For the CDR3, the DNA is TGTGCCACAACTCGTTACAATGAGCAGTTCTTC. The rearrangement links TRBV5-8 to TRBJ2-1; D not certain. CDR1 and CDR2 from the germline V gene are SGHTS and YDEGEE. This CDR3 has 11 amino acids. Trimming cost V 9 bases and J 4 bases, with 8 bases left between them.

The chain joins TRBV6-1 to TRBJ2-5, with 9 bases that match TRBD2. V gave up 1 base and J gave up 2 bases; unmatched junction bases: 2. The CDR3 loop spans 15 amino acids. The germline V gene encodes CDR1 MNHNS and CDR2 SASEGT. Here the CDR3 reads CASSEGLAEQETQYF. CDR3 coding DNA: TGTGCCAGCAGTGAAGGACTAGCGGAACAAGAGACCCAGTACTTC.

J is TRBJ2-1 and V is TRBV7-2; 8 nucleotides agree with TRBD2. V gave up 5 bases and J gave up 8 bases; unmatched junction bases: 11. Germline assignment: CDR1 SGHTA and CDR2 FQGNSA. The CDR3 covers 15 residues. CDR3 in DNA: TGTGCCAGCAGCCCCCTCGGGGGGGCTTTAGATGAGCAGTTCTTC. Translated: CASSPLGGALDEQFF.

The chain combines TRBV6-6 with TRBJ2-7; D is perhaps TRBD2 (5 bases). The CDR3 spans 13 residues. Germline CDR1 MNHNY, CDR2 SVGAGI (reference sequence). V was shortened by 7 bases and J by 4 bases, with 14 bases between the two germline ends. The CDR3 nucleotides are TGTGCCAGCAAGTCCTCGGGATATTACGAGCAGTACTTC. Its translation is CASKSSGYYEQYF.

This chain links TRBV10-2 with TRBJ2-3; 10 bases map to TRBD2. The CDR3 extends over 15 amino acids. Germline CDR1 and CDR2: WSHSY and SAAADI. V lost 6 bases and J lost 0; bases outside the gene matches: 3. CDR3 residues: CASSEGLASTDTQYF. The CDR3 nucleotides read TGCGCCAGCAGCGAGGGACTAGCGAGCACAGATACGCAGTATTTT.

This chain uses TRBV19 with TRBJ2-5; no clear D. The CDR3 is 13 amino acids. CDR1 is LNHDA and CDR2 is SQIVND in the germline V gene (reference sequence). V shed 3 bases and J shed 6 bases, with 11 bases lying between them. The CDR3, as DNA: TGTGCCAGTAGTATCGGTGCGGAGCAGACCCAGTACTTC. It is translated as CASSIGAEQTQYF.

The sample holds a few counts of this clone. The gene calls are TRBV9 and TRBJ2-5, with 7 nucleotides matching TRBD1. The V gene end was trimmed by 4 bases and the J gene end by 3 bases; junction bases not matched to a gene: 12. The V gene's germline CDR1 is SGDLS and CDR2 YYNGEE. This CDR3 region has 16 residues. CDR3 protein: CASSRAPSQGKETQYF. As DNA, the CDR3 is TGTGCCAGCAGCCGAGCCCCCTCACAGGGGAAAGAGACCCAGTACTTC. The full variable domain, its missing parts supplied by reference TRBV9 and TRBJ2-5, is DSGVTQTPKHLITATGQRVTLRCSPRSGDLSVYWYQQSLDQGLQFLIQYYNGEERAKGNILERFSAQQFPDLHSELNLSSLELGDSALYFCASSRAPSQGKETQYFGPGTRLLVL.

This CDR3 reads CASSNLGQMRETQYF. CDR3 nucleotide sequence: TGCGCCAGCAGCAATCTCGGACAGATGCGCGAGACCCAGTACTTC. This sequence joins TRBV4-1 and TRBJ2-5; a weak D match, TRBD1 (6 bases). CDR3 length: 15 residues. Germline-derived CDR1 and CDR2 are MGHRA and YSYEKL. V was shortened by 5 bases and J by 5 bases, with 18 bases between the two germline ends.

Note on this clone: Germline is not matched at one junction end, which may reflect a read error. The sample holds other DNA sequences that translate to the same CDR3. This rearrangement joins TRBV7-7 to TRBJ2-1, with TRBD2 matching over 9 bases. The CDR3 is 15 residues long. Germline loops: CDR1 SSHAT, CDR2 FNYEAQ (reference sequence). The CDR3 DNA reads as TGTGCTAGCAGCTTGTTAGCGGGAGTTGGGAATGAGCAGTTCTTC. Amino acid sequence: CASSLLAGVGNEQFF. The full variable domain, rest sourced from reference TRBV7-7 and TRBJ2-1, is GAGVSQSPRYKVTKRGQDVTLRCDPISSHATLYWYQQALGQGPEFLTYFNYEAQPDKSGLPSDRFSAERPEGSISTLTIQRTEQRDSAMYRCASSLLAGVGNEQFFGPGTRLTVL.

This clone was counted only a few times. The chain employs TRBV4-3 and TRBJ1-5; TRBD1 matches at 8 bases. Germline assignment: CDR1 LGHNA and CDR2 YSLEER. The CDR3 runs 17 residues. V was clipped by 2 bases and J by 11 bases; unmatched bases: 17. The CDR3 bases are TGCGCCAGCAGCCAAACCCGGACAGGGACGGGACGTATGGCCCAGCATTTT. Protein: CASSQTRTGTGRMAQHF.

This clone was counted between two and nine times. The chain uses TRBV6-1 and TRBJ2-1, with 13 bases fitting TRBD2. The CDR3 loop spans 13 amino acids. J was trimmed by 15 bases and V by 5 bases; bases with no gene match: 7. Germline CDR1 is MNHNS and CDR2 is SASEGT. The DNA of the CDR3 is TGTGCCAGCAGTTCAACTAGCGGGGGGGCCGGGTTCTTC. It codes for CASSSTSGGAGFF.

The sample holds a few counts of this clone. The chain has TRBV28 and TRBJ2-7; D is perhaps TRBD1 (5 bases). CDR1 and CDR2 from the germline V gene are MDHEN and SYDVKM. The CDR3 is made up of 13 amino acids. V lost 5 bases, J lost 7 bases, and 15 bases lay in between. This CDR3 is CASSPDSPLEQYF. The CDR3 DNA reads TGTGCCAGCAGTCCCGACAGTCCCCTAGAGCAGTACTTC.

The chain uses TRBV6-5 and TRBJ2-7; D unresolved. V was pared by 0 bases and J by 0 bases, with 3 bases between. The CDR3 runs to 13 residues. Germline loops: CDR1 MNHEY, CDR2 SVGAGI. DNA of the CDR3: TGTGCCAGCAGTTACTCCAGCTCCTACGAGCAGTACTTC. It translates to CASSYSSSYEQYF.

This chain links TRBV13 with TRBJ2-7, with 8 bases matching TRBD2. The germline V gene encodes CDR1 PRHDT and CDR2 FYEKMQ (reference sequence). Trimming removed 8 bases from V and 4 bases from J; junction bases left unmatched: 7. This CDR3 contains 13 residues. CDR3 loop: CASPERETYEQYF. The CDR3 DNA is TGTGCCAGCCCTGAGCGGGAGACGTACGAGCAGTACTTC. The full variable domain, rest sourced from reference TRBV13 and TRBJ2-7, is AAGVIQSPRHLIKEKRETATLKCYPIPRHDTVYWYQQGPGQDPQFLISFYEKMQSDKGSIPDRFSAQQFSDYHSELNMSSLELGDSALYFCASPERETYEQYFGPGTRLTVT.

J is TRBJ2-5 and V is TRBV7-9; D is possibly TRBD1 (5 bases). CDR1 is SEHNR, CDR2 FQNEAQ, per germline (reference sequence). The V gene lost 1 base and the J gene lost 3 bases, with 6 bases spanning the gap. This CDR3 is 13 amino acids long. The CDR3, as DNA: TGTGCCAGCAGCTTAGGACAGAAAGAGACCCAGTACTTC. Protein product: CASSLGQKETQYF.

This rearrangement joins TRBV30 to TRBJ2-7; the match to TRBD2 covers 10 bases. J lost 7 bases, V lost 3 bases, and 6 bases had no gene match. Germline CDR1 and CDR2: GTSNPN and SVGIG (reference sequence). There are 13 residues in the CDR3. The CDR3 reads CAWRVAGGREQYF. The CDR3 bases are TGTGCCTGGAGGGTAGCGGGGGGTAGAGAGCAGTACTTC.

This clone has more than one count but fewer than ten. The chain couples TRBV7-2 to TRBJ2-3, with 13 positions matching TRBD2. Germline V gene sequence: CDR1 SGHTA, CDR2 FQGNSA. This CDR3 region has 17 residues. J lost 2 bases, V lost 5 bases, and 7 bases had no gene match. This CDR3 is CASSAGTSGVFTDTQYF. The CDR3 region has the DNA TGTGCCAGCAGCGCAGGGACTAGCGGGGTGTTCACAGATACGCAGTATTTT.

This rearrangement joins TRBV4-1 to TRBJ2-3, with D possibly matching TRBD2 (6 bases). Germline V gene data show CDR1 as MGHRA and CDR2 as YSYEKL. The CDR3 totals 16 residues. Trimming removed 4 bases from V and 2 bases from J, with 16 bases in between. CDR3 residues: CASSRLSGVPTDTQYF. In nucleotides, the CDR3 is TGCGCCAGCAGCCGACTCTCGGGGGTCCCCACAGATACGCAGTATTTT.

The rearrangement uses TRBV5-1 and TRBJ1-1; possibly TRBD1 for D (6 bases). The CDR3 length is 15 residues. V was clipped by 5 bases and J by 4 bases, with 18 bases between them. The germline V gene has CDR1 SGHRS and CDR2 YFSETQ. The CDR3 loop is CASRGGPGSGTEAFF. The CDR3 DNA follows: TGCGCCAGCAGGGGGGGGCCGGGCTCGGGCACTGAAGCTTTCTTT.

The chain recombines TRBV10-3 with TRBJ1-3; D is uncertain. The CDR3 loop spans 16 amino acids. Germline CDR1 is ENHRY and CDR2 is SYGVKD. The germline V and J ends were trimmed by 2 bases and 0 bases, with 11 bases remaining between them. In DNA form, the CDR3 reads TGTGCCATCAGTGAGCCGAACAGTAACTCTGGAAACACCATATATTTT. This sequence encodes CAISEPNSNSGNTIYF.

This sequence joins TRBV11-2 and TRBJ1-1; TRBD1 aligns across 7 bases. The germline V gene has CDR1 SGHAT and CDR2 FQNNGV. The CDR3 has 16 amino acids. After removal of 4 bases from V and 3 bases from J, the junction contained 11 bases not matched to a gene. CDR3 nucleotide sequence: TGTGCCAGCAGCTCCTCTGGGACAGTGGGGCACACTGAAGCTTTCTTT. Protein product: CASSSSGTVGHTEAFF.

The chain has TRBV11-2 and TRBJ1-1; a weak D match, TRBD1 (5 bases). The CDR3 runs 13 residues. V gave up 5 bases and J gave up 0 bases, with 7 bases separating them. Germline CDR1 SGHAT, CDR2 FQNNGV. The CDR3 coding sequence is TGTGCCAGCAGCGCACAGGTGAACACTGAAGCTTTCTTT. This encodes CASSAQVNTEAFF.

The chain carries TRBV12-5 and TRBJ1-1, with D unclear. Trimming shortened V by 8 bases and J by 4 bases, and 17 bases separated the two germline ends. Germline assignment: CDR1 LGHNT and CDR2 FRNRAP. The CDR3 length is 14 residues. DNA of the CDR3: TGTGCTAGTCAACCTCCGAGGGTTCCCACTGAAGCTTTCTTT. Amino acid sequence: CASQPPRVPTEAFF.

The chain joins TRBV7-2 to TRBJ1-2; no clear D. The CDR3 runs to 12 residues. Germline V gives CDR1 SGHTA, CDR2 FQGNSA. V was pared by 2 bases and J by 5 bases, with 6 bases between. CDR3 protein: CASSLTGYGYTF. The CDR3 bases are TGTGCCAGCAGCTTAACGGGGTATGGCTACACCTTC.

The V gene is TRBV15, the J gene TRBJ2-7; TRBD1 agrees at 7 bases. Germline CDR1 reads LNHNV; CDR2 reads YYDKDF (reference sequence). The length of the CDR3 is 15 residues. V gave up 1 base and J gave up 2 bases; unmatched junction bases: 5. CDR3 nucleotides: TGTGCCACCAGCAGAGTGACAGGGTCGACCTACGAGCAGTACTTC. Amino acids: CATSRVTGSTYEQYF.

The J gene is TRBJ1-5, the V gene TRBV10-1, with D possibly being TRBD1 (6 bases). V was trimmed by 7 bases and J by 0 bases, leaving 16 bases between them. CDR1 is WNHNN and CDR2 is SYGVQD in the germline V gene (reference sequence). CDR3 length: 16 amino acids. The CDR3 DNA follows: TGCGCCAGCACCCAGACAGGAAATTTTAGCAATCAGCCCCAGCATTTT. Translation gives CASTQTGNFSNQPQHF.